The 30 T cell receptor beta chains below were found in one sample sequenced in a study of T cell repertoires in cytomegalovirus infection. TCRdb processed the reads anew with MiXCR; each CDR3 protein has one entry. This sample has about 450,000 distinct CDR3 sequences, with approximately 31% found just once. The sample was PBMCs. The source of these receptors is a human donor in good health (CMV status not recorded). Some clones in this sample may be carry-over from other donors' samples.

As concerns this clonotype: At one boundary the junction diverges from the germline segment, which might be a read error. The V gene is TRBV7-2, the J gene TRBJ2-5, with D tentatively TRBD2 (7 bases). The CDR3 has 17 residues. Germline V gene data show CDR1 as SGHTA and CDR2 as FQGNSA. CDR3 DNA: TGTGCCAGAAGCTTAGGGGGAGGGTTAGGCCACCAAGAGACCCAGTACTTC. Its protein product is CARSLGGGLGHQETQYF.

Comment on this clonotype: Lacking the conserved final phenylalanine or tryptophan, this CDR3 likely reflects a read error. The CDR3 nucleotides are TGTGCCAGCACCAACCGACTAGCGGGTCACAATGAGCAGTTCTGC. It yields the protein CASTNRLAGHNEQFC. This rearrangement joins TRBV28 to TRBJ2-1; 10 bases fit TRBD2. Germline lookup yields CDR1 MDHEN and CDR2 SYDVKM. V shed 7 bases and J 5 bases; nucleotides not matched to a gene: 8. The CDR3 has 15 residues.

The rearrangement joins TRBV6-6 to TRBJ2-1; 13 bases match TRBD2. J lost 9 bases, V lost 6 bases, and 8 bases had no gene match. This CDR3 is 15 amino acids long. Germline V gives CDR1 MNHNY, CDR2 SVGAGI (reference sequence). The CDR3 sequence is CASRLGTSGVSEQFF. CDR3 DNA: TGTGCCAGCAGACTTGGGACTAGCGGGGTTAGTGAGCAGTTCTTC.

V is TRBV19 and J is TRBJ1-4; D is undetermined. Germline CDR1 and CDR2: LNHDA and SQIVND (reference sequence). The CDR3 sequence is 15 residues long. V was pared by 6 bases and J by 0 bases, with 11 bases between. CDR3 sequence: CASSLGFATNEKLFF. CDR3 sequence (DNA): TGTGCCAGTAGCCTAGGGTTTGCAACTAATGAAAAACTGTTTTTT.

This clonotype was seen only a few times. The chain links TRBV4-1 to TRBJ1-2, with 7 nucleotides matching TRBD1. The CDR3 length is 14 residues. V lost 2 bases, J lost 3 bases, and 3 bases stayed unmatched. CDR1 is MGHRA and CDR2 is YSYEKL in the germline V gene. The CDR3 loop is CASSQYQGDYGYTF. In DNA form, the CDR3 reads TGCGCCAGCAGCCAATATCAGGGGGACTATGGCTACACCTTC.

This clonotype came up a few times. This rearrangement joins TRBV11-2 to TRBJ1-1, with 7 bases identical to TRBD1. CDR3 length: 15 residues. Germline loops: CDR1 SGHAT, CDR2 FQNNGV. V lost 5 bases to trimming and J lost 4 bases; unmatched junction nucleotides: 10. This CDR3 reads CASSRQGIWATEAFF. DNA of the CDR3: TGTGCCAGCAGCCGACAGGGAATATGGGCCACTGAAGCTTTCTTT.

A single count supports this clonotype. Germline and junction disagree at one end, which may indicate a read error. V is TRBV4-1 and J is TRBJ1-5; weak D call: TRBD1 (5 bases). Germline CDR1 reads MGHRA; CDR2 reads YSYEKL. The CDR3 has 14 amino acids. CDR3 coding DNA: TGCGCCAGCAGCCAAGGATCGGGGCATCAGCACCAGCATTTT. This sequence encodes CASSQGSGHQHQHF.

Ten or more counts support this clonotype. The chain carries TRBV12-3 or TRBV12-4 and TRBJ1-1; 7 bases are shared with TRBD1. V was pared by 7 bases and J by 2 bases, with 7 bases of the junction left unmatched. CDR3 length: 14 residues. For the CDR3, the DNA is TGTGCCAGCACCCCGACAGGGCCCAACACTGAAGCTTTCTTT. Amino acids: CASTPTGPNTEAFF.

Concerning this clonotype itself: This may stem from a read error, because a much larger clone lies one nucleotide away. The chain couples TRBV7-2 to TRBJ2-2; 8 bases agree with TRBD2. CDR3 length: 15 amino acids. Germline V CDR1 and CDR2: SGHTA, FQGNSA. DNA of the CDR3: TGTGCCAGCGGCTTAGCGCTAGCGGGTACCGGGGAGCTGTTTTTT. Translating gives CASGLALAGTGELFF. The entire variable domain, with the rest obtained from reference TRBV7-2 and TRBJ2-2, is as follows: GAGVSQSPSNKVTEKGKDVELRCDPISGHTALYWYRQSLGQGLEFLIYFQGNSAPDKSGLPSDRFSAERTGGSVSTLTIQRTQQEDSAVYLCASGLALAGTGELFFGEGSRLTVL.

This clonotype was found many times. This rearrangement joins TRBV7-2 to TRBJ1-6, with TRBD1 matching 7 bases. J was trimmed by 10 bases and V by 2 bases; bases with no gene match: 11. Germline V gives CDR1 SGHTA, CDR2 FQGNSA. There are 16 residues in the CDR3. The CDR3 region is CASSLSRQGTGSPLHF. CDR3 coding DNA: TGTGCCAGCAGCTTAAGTAGACAGGGTACTGGATCACCCCTCCACTTT.

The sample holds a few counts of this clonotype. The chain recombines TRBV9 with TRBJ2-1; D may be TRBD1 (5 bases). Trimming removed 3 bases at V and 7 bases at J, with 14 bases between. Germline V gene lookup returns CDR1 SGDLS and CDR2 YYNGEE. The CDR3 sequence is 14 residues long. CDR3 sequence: CASSAGHERNEQFF. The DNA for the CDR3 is TGTGCCAGCAGCGCAGGACACGAAAGAAATGAGCAGTTCTTC.

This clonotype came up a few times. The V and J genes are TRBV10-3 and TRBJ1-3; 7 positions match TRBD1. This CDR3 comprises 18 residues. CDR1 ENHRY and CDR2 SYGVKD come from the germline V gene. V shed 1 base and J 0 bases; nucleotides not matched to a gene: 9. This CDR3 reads CAISELYGQAISGNTIYF. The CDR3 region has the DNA TGTGCCATCAGTGAGTTATACGGACAGGCGATCTCTGGAAACACCATATATTTT.

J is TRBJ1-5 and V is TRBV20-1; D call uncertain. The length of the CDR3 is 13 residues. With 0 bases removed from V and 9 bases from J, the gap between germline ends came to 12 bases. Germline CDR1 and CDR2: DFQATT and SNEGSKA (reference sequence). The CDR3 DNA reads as TGCAGTGCTAGAGATGGGTTCGCCCCGCCCCAGCATTTT. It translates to CSARDGFAPPQHF.

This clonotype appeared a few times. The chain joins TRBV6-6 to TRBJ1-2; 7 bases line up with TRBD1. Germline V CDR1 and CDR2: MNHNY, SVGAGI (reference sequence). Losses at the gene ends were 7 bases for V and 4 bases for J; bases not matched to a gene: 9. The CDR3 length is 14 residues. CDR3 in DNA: TGTGCCAGCATCCCCACGGACAGGTTCTATGGCTACACCTTC. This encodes CASIPTDRFYGYTF.

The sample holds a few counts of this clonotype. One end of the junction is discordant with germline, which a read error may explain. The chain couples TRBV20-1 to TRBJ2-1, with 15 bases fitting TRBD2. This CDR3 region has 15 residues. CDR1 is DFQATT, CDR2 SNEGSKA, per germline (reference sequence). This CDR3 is CSAPRTSGGAPELFF. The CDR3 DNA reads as TGCAGTGCCCCGAGGACTAGCGGGGGGGCCCCAGAGCTGTTCTTC.

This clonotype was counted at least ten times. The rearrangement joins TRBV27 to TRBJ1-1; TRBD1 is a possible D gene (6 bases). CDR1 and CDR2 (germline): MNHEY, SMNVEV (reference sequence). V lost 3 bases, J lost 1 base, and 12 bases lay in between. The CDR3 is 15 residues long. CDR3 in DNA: TGTGCCAGCAGTTTTCCCGGGGGCGCGAACACTGAAGCTTTCTTT. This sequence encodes CASSFPGGANTEAFF.

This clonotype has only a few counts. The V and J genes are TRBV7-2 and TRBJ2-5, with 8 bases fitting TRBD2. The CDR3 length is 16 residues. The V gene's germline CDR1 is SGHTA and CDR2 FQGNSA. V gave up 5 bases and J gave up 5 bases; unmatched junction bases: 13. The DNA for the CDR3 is TGTGCCAGCAGCAACCTAGCGGGCGGCCCCAGGGAGACCCAGTACTTC. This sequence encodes CASSNLAGGPRETQYF.

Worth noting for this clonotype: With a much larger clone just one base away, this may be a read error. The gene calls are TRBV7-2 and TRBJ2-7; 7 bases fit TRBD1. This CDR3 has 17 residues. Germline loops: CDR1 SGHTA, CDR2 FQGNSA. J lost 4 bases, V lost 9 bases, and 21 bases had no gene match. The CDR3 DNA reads TGTGCCAGAAGCCCCCTGTCGACAGGGCCCTCCTTTTACGAGCAGTACTTC. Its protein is CARSPLSTGPSFYEQYF. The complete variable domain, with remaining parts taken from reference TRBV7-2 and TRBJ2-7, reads GAGVSQSPSNKVTEKGKDVELRCDPISGHTALYWYRQSLGQGLEFLIYFQGNSAPDKSGLPSDRFSAERTGGSVSTLTIQRTQQEDSAVYLCARSPLSTGPSFYEQYFGPGTRLTVT.

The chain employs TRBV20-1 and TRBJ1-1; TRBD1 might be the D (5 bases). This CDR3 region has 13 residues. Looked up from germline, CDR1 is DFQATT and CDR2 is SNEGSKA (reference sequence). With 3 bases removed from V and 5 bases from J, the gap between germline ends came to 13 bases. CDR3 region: CSASDSSMTEAFF. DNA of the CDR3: TGCAGTGCTAGCGACAGTTCCATGACTGAAGCTTTCTTT.

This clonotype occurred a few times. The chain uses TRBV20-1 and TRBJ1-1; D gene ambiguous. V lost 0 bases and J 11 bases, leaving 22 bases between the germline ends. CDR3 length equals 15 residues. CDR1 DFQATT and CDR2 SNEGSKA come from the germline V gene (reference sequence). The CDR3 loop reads CSARERGSARRWAFF. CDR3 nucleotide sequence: TGCAGTGCTAGAGAGAGAGGATCTGCGAGGAGATGGGCTTTCTTT.

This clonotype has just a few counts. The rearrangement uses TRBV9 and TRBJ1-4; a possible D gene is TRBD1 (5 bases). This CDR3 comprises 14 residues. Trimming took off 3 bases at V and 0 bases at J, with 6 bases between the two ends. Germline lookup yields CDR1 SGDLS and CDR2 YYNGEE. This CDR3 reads CASSGGATNEKLFF. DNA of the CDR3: TGTGCCAGCAGCGGGGGGGCAACTAATGAAAAACTGTTTTTT.

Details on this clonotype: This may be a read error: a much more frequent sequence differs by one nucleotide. The CDR3 reads CASSLAGSQGVYTF. DNA of the CDR3: TGTGCCAGCAGCTTAGCGGGGTCACAGGGCGTCTACACCTTC. The chain carries TRBV7-2 and TRBJ1-2, with a possible D match to TRBD1 (6 bases). V was trimmed by 0 bases and J by 10 bases, leaving 15 bases between them. Germline CDR1 reads SGHTA; CDR2 reads FQGNSA. CDR3 length: 14 residues.

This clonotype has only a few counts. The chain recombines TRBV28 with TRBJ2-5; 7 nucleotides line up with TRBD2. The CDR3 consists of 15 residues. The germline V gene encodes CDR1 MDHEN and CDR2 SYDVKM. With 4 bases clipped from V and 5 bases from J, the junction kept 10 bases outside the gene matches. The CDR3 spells CASSSPGLGGETQYF. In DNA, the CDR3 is TGTGCCAGCAGTTCACCGGGCCTGGGGGGGGAGACCCAGTACTTC.

In DNA form, the CDR3 reads TGTGCCAGCAGCTTAGATAAGGGGACAGGGGCCTCTAATGAAAAACTGTTTTTT. Its protein product is CASSLDKGTGASNEKLFF. This rearrangement joins TRBV7-2 to TRBJ1-4; 10 bases align to TRBD1. The CDR3 is 18 residues long. Trimming at V came to 1 base and at J to 3 bases, leaving 8 bases not matched to a gene. Germline values: CDR1 SGHTA, CDR2 FQGNSA.

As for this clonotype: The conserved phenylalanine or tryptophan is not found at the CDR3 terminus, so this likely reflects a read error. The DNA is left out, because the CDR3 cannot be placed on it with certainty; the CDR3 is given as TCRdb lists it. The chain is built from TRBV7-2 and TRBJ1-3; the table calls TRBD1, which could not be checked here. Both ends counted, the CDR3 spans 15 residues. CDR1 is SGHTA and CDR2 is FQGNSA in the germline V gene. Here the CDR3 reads CASSLWTGTVNTISL.

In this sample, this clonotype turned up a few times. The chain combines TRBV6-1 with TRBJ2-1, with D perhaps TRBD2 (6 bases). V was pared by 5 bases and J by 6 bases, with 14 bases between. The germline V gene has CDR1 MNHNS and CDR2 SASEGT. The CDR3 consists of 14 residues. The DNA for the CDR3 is TGTGCCAGCAGTTGGCAGGGAGGAGGCAATGAGCAGTTCTTC. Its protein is CASSWQGGGNEQFF.

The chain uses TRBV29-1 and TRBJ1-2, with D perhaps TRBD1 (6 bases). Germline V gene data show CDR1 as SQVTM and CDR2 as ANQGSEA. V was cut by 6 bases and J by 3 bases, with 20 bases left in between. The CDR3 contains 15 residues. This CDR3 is CSVQGKTGTDYGYTF. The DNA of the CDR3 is TGCAGCGTCCAGGGGAAAACGGGGACCGACTATGGCTACACCTTC.

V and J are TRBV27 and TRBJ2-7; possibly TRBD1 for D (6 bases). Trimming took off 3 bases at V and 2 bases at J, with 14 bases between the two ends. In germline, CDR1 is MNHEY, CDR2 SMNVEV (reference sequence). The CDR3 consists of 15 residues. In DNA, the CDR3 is TGTGCCAGCAGTTTTGCTTTACAGGGACCCTACGAGCAGTACTTC. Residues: CASSFALQGPYEQYF.

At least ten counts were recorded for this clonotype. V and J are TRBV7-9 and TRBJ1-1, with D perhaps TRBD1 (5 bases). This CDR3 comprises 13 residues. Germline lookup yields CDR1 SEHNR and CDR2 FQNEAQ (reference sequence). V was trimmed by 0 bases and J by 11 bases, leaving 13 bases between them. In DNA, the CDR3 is TGTGCCAGCAGCTTAGCCAGGGCCCATGGGGCTTTCTTT. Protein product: CASSLARAHGAFF.

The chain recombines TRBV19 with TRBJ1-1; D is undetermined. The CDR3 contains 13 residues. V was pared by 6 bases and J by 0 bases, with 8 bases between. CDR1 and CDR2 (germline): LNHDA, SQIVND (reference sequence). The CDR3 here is CASRNRVNTEAFF. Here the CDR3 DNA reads TGTGCCAGTAGAAATCGGGTGAACACTGAAGCTTTCTTT.